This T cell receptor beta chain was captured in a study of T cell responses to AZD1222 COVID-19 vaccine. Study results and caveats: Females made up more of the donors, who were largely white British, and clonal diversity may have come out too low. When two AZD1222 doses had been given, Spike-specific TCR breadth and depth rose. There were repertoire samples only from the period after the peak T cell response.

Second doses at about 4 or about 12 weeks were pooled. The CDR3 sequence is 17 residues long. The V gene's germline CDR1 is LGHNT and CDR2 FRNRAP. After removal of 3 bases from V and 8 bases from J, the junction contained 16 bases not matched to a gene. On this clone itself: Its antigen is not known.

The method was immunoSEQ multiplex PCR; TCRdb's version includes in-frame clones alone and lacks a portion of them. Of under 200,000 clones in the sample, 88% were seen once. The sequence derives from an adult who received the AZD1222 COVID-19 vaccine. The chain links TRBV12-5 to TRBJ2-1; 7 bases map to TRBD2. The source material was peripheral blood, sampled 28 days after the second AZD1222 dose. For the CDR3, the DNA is TGTGCTAGTGGTTTAGCTAGCGGTTCTCCCCGCTTGGATGAGCAGTTCTTC. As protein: CASGLASGSPRLDEQFF.